This T cell receptor beta chain was identified during a study of blood T cell repertoires in COVID-19. The method was immunoSEQ multiplex PCR; TCRdb's version includes in-frame clones alone and lacks a portion of them. The sample consists of about 170,000 clones, around 83% of them appearing once. V lost 7 bases, J lost 4 bases, and 13 bases lay in between. Germline V gives CDR1 SQVTM, CDR2 ANQGSEA. The CDR3 spans 12 residues. The sequenced sample was peripheral blood. The TCR sequence derives from a woman in her 70s who had recovered from COVID-19. The V gene is TRBV29-1, the J gene TRBJ1-2, with a possible D match to TRBD1 (5 bases). CDR3 amino acids: CSAAGLRYGYTF. The CDR3 region has the DNA TGCAGCGCCGCGGGACTGCGCTATGGCTACACCTTC.